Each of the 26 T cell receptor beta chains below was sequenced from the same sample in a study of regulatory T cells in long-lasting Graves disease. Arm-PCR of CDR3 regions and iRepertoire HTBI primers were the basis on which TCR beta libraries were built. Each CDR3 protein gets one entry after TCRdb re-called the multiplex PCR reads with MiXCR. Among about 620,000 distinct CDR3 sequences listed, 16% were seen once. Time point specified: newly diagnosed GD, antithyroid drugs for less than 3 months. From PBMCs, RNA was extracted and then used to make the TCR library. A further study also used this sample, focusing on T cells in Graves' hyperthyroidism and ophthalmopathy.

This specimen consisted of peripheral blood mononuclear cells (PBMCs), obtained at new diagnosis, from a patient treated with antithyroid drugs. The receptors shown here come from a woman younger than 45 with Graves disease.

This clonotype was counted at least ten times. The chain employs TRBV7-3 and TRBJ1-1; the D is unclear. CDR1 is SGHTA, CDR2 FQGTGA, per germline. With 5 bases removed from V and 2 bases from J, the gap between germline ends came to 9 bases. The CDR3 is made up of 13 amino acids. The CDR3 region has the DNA TGTGCCAGCAGCACATACACCAACACTGAAGCTTTCTTT. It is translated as CASSTYTNTEAFF. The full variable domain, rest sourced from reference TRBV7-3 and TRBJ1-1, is GAGVSQTPSNKVTEKGKYVELRCDPISGHTALYWYRQSLGQGPEFLIYFQGTGAADDSGLPNDRFFAVRPEGSVSTLKIQRTERGDSAVYLCASSTYTNTEAFFGQGTRLTVV.

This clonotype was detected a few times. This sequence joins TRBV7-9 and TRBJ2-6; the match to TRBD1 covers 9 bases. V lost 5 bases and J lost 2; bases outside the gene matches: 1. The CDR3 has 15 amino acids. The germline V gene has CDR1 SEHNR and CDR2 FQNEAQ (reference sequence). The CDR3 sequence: CASSTGGAGANVLTF. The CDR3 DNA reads TGTGCCAGCAGCACAGGGGGCGCTGGGGCCAACGTCCTGACTTTC.

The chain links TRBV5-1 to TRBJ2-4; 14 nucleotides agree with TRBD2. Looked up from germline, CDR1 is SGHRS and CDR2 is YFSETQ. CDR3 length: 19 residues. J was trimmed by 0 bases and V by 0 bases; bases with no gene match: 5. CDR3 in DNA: TGCGCCAGCAGCTTGGGACTAGCGGGAGGGAGAGGAGCCAAAAACATTCAGTACTTC. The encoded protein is CASSLGLAGGRGAKNIQYF.

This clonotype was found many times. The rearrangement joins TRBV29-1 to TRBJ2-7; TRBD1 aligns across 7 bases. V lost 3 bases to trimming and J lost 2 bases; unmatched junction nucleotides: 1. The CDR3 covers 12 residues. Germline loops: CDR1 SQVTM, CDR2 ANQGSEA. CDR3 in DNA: TGCAGCGTTGATCAGGGGGCCTACGAGCAGTACTTC. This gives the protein CSVDQGAYEQYF.

Here the CDR3 reads CATRTRLNTEAFF. CDR3 DNA sequence: TGCGCCACCCGGACACGGCTGAACACTGAAGCTTTCTTT. The rearrangement links TRBV5-1 to TRBJ1-1; maybe TRBD1 (5 bases). The CDR3 contains 13 residues. V was trimmed by 9 bases and J by 0 bases, leaving 12 bases between them. Germline V gene lookup returns CDR1 SGHRS and CDR2 YFSETQ.

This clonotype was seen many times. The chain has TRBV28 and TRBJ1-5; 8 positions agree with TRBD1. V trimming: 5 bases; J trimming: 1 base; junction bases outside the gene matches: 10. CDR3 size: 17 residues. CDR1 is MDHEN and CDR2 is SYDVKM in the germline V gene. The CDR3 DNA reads TGTGCCAGCAGTCCACGACAGGGGAAGACGAGCAATCAGCCCCAGCATTTT. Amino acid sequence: CASSPRQGKTSNQPQHF. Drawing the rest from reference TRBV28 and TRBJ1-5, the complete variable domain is DVKVTQSSRYLVKRTGEKVFLECVQDMDHENMFWYRQDPGLGLRLIYFSYDVKMKEKGDIPEGYSVSREKKERFSLILESASTNQTSMYLCASSPRQGKTSNQPQHFGDGTRLSIL.

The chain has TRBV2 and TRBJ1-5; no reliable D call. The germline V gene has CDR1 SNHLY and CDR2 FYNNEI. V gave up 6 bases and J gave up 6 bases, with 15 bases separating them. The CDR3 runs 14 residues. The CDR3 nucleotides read TGTGCCAGCAGCCAAGAGTTCGGATCTCAGCCCCAGCATTTT. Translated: CASSQEFGSQPQHF.

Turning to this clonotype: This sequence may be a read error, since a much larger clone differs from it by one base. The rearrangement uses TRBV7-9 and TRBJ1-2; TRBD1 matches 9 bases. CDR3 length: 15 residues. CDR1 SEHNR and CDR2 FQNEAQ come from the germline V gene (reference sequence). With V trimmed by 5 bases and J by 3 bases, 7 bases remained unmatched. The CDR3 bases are TGTGCCAGCAGCCGCCGGGACAGGGATCACTATGGCTACACCTTC. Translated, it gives CASSRRDRDHYGYTF. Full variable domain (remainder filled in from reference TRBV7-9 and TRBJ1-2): DTGVSQNPRHKITKRGQNVTFRCDPISEHNRLYWYRQTLGQGPEFLTYFQNEAQLEKSRLLSDRFSAERPKGSFSTLEIQRTEQGDSAMYLCASSRRDRDHYGYTFGSGTRLTVV.

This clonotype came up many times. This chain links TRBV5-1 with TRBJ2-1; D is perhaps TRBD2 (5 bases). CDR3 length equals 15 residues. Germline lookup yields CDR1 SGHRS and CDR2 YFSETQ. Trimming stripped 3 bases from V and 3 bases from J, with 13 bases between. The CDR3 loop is CASSSLPGSYNEQFF. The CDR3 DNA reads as TGCGCCAGCAGCTCCCTCCCTGGGAGCTACAATGAGCAGTTCTTC.

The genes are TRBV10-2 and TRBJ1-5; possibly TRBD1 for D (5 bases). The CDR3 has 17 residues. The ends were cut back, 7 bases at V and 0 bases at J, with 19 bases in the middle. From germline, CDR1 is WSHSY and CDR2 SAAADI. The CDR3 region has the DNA TGCGCCAGCACCCCGGGGCCGAATAGCTATAGCAATCAGCCCCAGCATTTT. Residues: CASTPGPNSYSNQPQHF.

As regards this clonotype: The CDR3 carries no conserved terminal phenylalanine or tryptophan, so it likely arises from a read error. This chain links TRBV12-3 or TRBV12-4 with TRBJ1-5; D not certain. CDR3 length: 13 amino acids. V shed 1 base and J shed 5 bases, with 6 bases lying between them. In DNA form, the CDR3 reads TGTGCCAGCAGTTTAGTTGAGGATCAGCCCCAGCATCTT. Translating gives CASSLVEDQPQHL.

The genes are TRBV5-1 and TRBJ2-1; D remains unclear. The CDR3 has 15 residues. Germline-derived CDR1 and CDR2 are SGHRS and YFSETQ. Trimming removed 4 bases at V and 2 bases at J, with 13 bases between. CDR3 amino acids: CASSPGRLAYNEQFF. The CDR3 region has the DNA TGCGCCAGCAGCCCCGGACGGTTGGCCTACAATGAGCAGTTCTTC.

The CDR3 here is CASSLIAGGTQYF. The CDR3 nucleotides read TGTGCCAGCAGCTTAATTGCCGGTGGGACCCAGTACTTC. The rearrangement uses TRBV7-3 and TRBJ2-5; D unclear. Germline loops: CDR1 SGHTA, CDR2 FQGTGA. The germline V and J ends were trimmed by 1 base and 7 bases, with 10 bases remaining between them. The CDR3 spans 13 residues.

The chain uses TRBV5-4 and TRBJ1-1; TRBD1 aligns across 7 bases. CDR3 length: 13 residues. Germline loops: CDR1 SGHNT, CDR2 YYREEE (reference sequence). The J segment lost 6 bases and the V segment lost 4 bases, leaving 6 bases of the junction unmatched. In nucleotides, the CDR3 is TGTGCCAGCAGCGCCACCCAGGGGGCTGAAGCTTTCTTT. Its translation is CASSATQGAEAFF.

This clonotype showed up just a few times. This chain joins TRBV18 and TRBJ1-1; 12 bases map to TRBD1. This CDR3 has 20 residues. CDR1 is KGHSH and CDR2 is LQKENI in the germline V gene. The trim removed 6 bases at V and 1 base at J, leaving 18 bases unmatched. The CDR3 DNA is TGTGCCAGCTCGCGTACAATAACCGGGACAGGGGGCCCATCGAACACTGAAGCTTTCTTT. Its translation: CASSRTITGTGGPSNTEAFF. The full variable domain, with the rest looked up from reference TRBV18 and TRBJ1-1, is NAGVMQNPRHLVRRRGQEARLRCSPMKGHSHVYWYRQLPEEGLKFMVYLQKENIIDESGMPKERFSAEFPKEGPSILRIQQVVRGDSAAYFCASSRTITGTGGPSNTEAFFGQGTRLTVV.

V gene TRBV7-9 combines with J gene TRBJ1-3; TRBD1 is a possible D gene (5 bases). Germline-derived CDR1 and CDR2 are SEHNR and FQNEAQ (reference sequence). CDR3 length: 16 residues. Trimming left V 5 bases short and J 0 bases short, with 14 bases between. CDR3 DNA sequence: TGTGCCAGCAGCCAGAGGAGGGGACCCTCTGGAAACACCATATATTTT. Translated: CASSQRRGPSGNTIYF.

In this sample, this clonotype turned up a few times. As DNA, the CDR3 is TGTGCCAGCAGTCCCGAGGGGGTGTTCGGCACCGGGGAGCTGTTTTTT. It translates to CASSPEGVFGTGELFF. The rearrangement joins TRBV2 to TRBJ2-2; a possible D gene is TRBD1 (6 bases). Germline V lookup: CDR1 SNHLY, CDR2 FYNNEI. This CDR3 spans 16 amino acids. V was trimmed by 5 bases and J by 4 bases, leaving 17 bases between them.

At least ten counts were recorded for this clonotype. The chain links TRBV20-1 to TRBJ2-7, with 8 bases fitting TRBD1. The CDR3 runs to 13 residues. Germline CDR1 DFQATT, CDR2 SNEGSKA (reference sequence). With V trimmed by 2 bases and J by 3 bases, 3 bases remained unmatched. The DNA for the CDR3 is TGCAGTGCTAGAACCGGGACAGGCTACGAGCAGTACTTC. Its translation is CSARTGTGYEQYF.

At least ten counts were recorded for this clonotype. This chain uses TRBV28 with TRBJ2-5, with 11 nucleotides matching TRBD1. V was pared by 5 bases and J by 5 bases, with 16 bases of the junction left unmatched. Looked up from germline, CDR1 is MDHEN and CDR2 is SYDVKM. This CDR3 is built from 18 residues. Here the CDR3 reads CASSLGTGGSVRLETQYF. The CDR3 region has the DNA TGTGCCAGCAGTCTCGGGACAGGGGGTTCCGTTAGGCTGGAGACCCAGTACTTC.

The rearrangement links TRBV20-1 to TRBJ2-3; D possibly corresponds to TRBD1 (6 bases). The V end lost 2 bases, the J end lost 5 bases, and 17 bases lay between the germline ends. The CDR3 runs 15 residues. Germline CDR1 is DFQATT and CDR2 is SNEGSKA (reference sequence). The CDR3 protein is CSARSPQGYGDTQYF. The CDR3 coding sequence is TGCAGTGCTAGAAGCCCCCAGGGGTACGGAGATACGCAGTATTTT.

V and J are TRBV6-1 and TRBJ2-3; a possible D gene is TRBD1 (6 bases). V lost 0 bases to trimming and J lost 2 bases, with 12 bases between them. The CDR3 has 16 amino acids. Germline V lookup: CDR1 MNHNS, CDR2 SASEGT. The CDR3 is CASSEAFGQYTDTQYF. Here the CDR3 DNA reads TGTGCCAGCAGTGAAGCGTTCGGACAGTACACAGATACGCAGTATTTT.

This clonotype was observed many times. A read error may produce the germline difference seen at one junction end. As DNA, the CDR3 is TGTGCCAGCTCCGGGACAGCGAGCACAGATACGCAGTATTTT. Amino acid sequence: CASSGTASTDTQYF. V and J are TRBV10-2 and TRBJ2-3; the match to TRBD1 covers 7 bases. The germline V gene encodes CDR1 WSHSY and CDR2 SAAADI. The CDR3 is 14 residues long.

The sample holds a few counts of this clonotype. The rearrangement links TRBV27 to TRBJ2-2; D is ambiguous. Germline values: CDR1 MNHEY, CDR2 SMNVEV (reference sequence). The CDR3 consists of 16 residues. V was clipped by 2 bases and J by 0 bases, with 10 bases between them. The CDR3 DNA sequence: TGTGCCAGCAGTTTAGCTACCCCCGCGAACACCGGGGAGCTGTTTTTT. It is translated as CASSLATPANTGELFF.

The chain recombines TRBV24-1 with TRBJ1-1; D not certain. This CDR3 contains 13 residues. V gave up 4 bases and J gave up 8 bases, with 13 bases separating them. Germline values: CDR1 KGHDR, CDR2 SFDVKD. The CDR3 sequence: CATSENGLREAFF. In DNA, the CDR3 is TGTGCCACCAGTGAAAACGGTCTTCGCGAAGCTTTCTTT.

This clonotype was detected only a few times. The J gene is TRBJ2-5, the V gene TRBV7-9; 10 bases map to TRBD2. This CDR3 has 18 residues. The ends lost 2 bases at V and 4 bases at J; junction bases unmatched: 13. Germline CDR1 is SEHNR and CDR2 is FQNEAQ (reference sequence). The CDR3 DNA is TGTGCCAGCAGCTTAACGGGCCTCCAGCGGGAGGGGAGAGAGACCCAGTACTTC. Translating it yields CASSLTGLQREGRETQYF.

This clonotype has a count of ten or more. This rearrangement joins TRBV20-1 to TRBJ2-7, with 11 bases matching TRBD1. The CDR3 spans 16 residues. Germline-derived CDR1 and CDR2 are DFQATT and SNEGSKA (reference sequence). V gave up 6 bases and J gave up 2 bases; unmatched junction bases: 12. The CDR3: CSAPDRGQGTTYEQYF. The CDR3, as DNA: TGCAGTGCGCCGGACAGGGGGCAGGGCACCACCTACGAGCAGTACTTC.